The clone carrying this T cell receptor (beta chain) was seen once. What it recognizes is unknown. The data were obtained in a study of early T cells in non-severe SARS-CoV-2 infection. Study background: Chains were unpaired, as sequencing was done on bulk RNA from unsorted whole blood.

Study results and limitations: Matching against VDJdb likely underestimated virus-specific expansions, favoring anti-spike CD8.

Trimming cost V 4 bases and J 10 bases, with 14 bases left between them. Germline-derived CDR1 and CDR2 are SGHAT and FQNNGV. CDR3 length equals 13 residues. Unique molecular identifiers tagged individual cDNA molecules. MiXCR was run by TCRdb on the 5' RACE reads, yielding one entry per CDR3 protein. The table lists 50,000 to 75,000 distinct CDR3 sequences, 8.8% of them singletons. The receptor was isolated from an adult who was a healthcare worker with PCR-confirmed SARS-CoV-2 infection or an uninfected control (not recorded which). The chain employs TRBV11-2 and TRBJ2-1; either TRBD1 or TRBD2 may supply D (5 bases each). Sequenced here: whole blood, sampled at baseline. The CDR3 region has the DNA TGTGCCAGCAGCTCAATCCGGAGGACAGAGCAGTTCTTC. Its protein product is CASSSIRRTEQFF.